These 17 T cell receptor beta chains came from one sample sequenced in a study of long-term antiretroviral therapy in people with HIV (dated 2022 in TCRdb). The immunoSEQ hsTCRB v3.0 assay was used at survey level resolution for TRB variable region sequencing. This immuneACCESS table, as held by TCRdb, lists in-frame sequences with V and J called but not all clones. Of the missing ones, under half trace to an unresolved V gene in checked studies; the others have no known cause. The sample has some 16,000 clones on record, approximately 84% of them singletons. Approximately 5.2% of the sample comes from the top ten. Material: unsorted PBMCs, obtained 0.5 years after starting antiretroviral therapy. Source of these receptors: a woman between 40 and 55 years old with HIV.

A single count supports this clone. The chain carries TRBV2 and TRBJ2-2; possibly TRBD1 for D (5 bases). V gave up 8 bases and J gave up 3 bases, with 13 bases separating them. Germline V CDR1 and CDR2: SNHLY, FYNNEI. The CDR3 runs 14 residues. CDR3 coding DNA: TGTGCCAGCGGATCGAAGGGGTACACCGGGGAGCTGTTTTTT. It yields the protein CASGSKGYTGELFF.

This chain links TRBV30 with TRBJ2-5; a possible D gene is TRBD2 (5 bases). Germline V gene lookup returns CDR1 GTSNPN and CDR2 SVGIG (reference sequence). V dropped 0 bases and J dropped 5 bases, with 10 bases sitting between them. CDR3 length equals 13 residues. The CDR3 region is CAWSVRSGETQYF. CDR3 DNA: TGTGCCTGGAGTGTACGGAGCGGCGAGACCCAGTACTTC.

The chain has TRBV4-1 and TRBJ2-2; D is unresolved. The CDR3 loop spans 16 amino acids. CDR1 is MGHRA, CDR2 YSYEKL, per germline. Trimming took 1 base from V and 3 from J, leaving 12 bases between them. CDR3 residues: CASSQGVTVDTGELFF. CDR3 in DNA: TGCGCCAGCAGCCAAGGTGTAACTGTAGACACCGGGGAGCTGTTTTTT.

The CDR3 protein is CASSSDRGEAFF. The CDR3 DNA is TGTGCCAGCAGCTCAGACAGGGGTGAAGCTTTCTTT. This chain uses TRBV7-6 with TRBJ1-1, with 8 bases lining up with TRBD1. The J segment lost 7 bases and the V segment lost 4 bases, leaving 2 bases of the junction unmatched. The CDR3 sequence is 12 residues long. Germline CDR1 SGHVS, CDR2 FNYEAQ.

The rearrangement links TRBV7-2 to TRBJ1-2, with 7 bases identical to TRBD1. From germline, CDR1 is SGHTA and CDR2 FQGNSA. Trimming took 5 bases from V and 5 from J; bases not matched to a gene: 11. The CDR3 length is 15 residues. The CDR3: CASSRYQGEGYGYTF. In nucleotides, the CDR3 is TGTGCCAGCAGCCGATACCAGGGGGAAGGTTATGGCTACACCTTC.

This rearrangement joins TRBV6-1 to TRBJ1-2, with D unclear. CDR1 MNHNS and CDR2 SASEGT come from the germline V gene. Trimming removed 3 bases from V and 4 bases from J, with 15 bases in between. This CDR3 has 15 amino acids. The CDR3 DNA is TGTGCCAGCAGTGAGGGTCTTGGGCAGTTCTATGGCTACACCTTC. It encodes CASSEGLGQFYGYTF.

V and J are TRBV5-5 and TRBJ2-2; D unresolved. In germline, CDR1 is SGHKS, CDR2 YYEKEE (reference sequence). The CDR3 consists of 14 residues. With 4 bases removed from V and 7 bases from J, the gap between germline ends came to 14 bases. CDR3 nucleotides: TGTGCCAGCAGCGCCCAGCTTACCCGCGGGGAGCTGTTTTTT. Translation gives CASSAQLTRGELFF.

J is TRBJ2-7 and V is TRBV19, with D possibly matching TRBD2 (5 bases). Trimming left V 5 bases short and J 2 bases short, with 13 bases between. The CDR3 runs to 14 residues. Germline V lookup: CDR1 LNHDA, CDR2 SQIVND (reference sequence). The CDR3 protein is CASSVRGATYEQYF. The CDR3 DNA is TGTGCCAGTAGTGTCCGGGGAGCGACCTACGAGCAGTACTTC.

This rearrangement joins TRBV2 to TRBJ2-7; no definite D call. The CDR3 runs to 13 residues. V was cut by 3 bases and J by 6 bases, with 12 bases left in between. The germline V gene encodes CDR1 SNHLY and CDR2 FYNNEI. The DNA for the CDR3 is TGTGCCAGCAGTGATGTGGGTATGGTCGAGCAGTACTTC. Residues: CASSDVGMVEQYF. Supplemented by reference TRBV2 and TRBJ2-7, the full variable domain reads EPEVTQTPSHQVTQMGQEVILRCVPISNHLYFYWYRQILGQKVEFLVSFYNNEISEKSEIFDDQFSVERPDGSNFTLKIRSTKLEDSAMYFCASSDVGMVEQYFGPGTRLTVT.

The gene calls are TRBV5-1 and TRBJ2-2, with D unclear. Germline-derived CDR1 and CDR2 are SGHRS and YFSETQ. This CDR3 is built from 14 residues. V lost 5 bases, J lost 6 bases, and 14 bases lay in between. CDR3 sequence reads: CASRISMSAGELFF. CDR3 nucleotides: TGCGCCAGCAGAATCTCGATGAGTGCCGGGGAGCTGTTTTTT.

The chain links TRBV6-1 to TRBJ1-1; D uncertain. The V end lost 6 bases, the J end lost 1 base, and 9 bases lay between the germline ends. The germline V gene encodes CDR1 MNHNS and CDR2 SASEGT. The CDR3 consists of 13 residues. This CDR3 is CASRNTENTEAFF. The CDR3 coding sequence is TGTGCCAGCAGAAATACAGAGAACACTGAAGCTTTCTTT.

The chain carries TRBV27 and TRBJ1-1, with D tentatively TRBD1 (5 bases). Germline assignment: CDR1 MNHEY and CDR2 SMNVEV (reference sequence). This CDR3 spans 15 amino acids. Trimming removed 2 bases from V and 0 bases from J, with 10 bases in between. CDR3 in DNA: TGTGCCAGCAGTTTAGGGGCTTACATGAACACTGAAGCTTTCTTT. This encodes CASSLGAYMNTEAFF.

In the case of this clone: Other DNA sequences from this sample encode an identical CDR3 as well. The V gene is TRBV6-5, the J gene TRBJ2-5; 7 bases are a match to TRBD1. This CDR3 region has 12 residues. Per the germline V gene, CDR1 is MNHEY and CDR2 is SVGAGI. V was clipped by 5 bases and J by 4 bases; unmatched bases: 1. Here the CDR3 DNA reads TGTGCCAGCAGTCCAGGGGGAGAGACCCAGTACTTC. This gives the protein CASSPGGETQYF.

This chain links TRBV6-1 with TRBJ2-1; no definite D call. The V end lost 3 bases, the J end lost 9 bases, and 15 bases lay between the germline ends. CDR1 is MNHNS, CDR2 SASEGT, per germline. CDR3 length: 14 residues. The DNA of the CDR3 is TGTGCCAGCAGTGAGTGGGTTTCAGGTGGTGAGCAGTTCTTC. This codes for CASSEWVSGGEQFF.

This sequence joins TRBV18 and TRBJ2-2; D is undetermined. Trimming took off 2 bases at V and 2 bases at J, with 12 bases between the two ends. Germline lookup yields CDR1 KGHSH and CDR2 LQKENI. The length of the CDR3 is 16 residues. The DNA of the CDR3 is TGTGCCAGCTCACCATTGAACATGGGTAACACCGGGGAGCTGTTTTTT. Translated, it gives CASSPLNMGNTGELFF.

This chain links TRBV5-1 with TRBJ2-7; the D gene is possibly TRBD2 (7 bases). Germline lookup yields CDR1 SGHRS and CDR2 YFSETQ. CDR3 size: 14 residues. Trimming shortened V by 3 bases and J by 7 bases, and 17 bases separated the two germline ends. CDR3 sequence (DNA): TGCGCCAGCAGCTCCGTCGAAGGGGGGGCGGAGCAGTACTTC. Translation: CASSSVEGGAEQYF.

The DNA of the CDR3 is TGTGCCAGCAGTTGGGGACAGGAAGCATCCTACGAGCAGTACTTC. Its protein is CASSWGQEASYEQYF. V is TRBV6-6 and J is TRBJ2-7, with 8 positions matching TRBD1. There are 15 residues in the CDR3. Unmatched junction bases numbered 6, after V lost 4 bases and J lost 1 base. The germline CDR1 and CDR2 sequences are MNHNY and SVGAGI (reference sequence).